One sample yielded the 4 T cell receptor beta chains listed below, sequenced in a study of blood T cell repertoires in COVID-19. The data were produced by immunoSEQ multiplex PCR, yet TCRdb's version contains in-frame clones alone and is incomplete. The table lists around 100,000 clones, around 86% of them singletons. Sample: peripheral blood. These receptors were taken from a man aged 70 or older with acute or convalescent COVID-19.

The chain is built from TRBV27 and TRBJ2-7; tentative D call: TRBD1 (5 bases). V lost 7 bases, J lost 6 bases, and 10 bases lay in between. The germline V gene encodes CDR1 MNHEY and CDR2 SMNVEV (reference sequence). The CDR3 runs 11 residues. In DNA form, the CDR3 reads TGTGCCAGCAAAAAAGGGGTCGAGCAGTACTTC. It yields the protein CASKKGVEQYF.

The J gene is TRBJ2-4, the V gene TRBV7-9; 8 nucleotides agree with TRBD2. V was pared by 0 bases and J by 11 bases, with 6 bases of the junction left unmatched. Germline loops: CDR1 SEHNR, CDR2 FQNEAQ (reference sequence). The CDR3 length is 14 residues. The CDR3 loop reads CASSLAPGGSVQYF. The CDR3 region has the DNA TGTGCCAGCAGCTTAGCCCCGGGGGGGAGCGTTCAGTACTTC.

V and J are TRBV7-9 and TRBJ1-1; 8 bases match TRBD1. The V and J ends lost 3 bases and 10 bases, in that order; junction bases with no gene match: 13. The germline CDR1 and CDR2 sequences are SEHNR and FQNEAQ (reference sequence). CDR3 length: 15 residues. The CDR3 sequence is CASSFPDRAGGGAFF. The CDR3 bases are TGTGCCAGCAGCTTTCCGGACAGGGCCGGGGGTGGAGCTTTCTTT.

V usage is TRBV27 and J usage is TRBJ2-2; no clear D gene. The CDR3 sequence is 13 residues long. The germline CDR1 and CDR2 sequences are MNHEY and SMNVEV (reference sequence). The V and J ends lost 3 bases and 5 bases respectively, with 7 bases between them. CDR3 region: CASSFSRTGELFF. DNA of the CDR3: TGTGCCAGCAGTTTCTCGAGGACCGGGGAGCTGTTTTTT.